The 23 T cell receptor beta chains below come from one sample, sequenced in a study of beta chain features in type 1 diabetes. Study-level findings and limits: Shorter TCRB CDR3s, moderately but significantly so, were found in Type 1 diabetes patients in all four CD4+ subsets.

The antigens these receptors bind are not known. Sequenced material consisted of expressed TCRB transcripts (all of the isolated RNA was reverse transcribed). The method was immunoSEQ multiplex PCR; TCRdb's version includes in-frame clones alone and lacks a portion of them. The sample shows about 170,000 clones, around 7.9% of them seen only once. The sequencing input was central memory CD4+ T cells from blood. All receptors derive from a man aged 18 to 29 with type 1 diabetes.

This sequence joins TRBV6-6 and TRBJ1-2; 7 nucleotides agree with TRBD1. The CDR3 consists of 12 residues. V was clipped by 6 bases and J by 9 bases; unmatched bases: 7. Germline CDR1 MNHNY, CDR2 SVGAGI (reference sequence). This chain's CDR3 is CASRTNRGSYTF. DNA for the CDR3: TGTGCCAGCAGAACGAACAGGGGTAGCTACACCTTC.

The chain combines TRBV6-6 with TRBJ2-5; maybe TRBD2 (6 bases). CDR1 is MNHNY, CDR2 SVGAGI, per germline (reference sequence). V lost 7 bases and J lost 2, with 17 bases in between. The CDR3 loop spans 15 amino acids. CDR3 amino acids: CASITPTRGQETQYF. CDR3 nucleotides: TGTGCCAGCATCACCCCGACTAGAGGGCAAGAGACCCAGTACTTC.

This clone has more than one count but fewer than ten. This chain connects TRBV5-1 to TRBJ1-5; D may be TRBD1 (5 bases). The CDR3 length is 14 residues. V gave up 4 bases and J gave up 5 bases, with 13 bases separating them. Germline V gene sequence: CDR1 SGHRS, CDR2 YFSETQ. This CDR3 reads CASSHGGADQPQHF. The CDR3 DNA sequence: TGCGCCAGCAGCCACGGAGGGGCAGATCAGCCCCAGCATTTT.

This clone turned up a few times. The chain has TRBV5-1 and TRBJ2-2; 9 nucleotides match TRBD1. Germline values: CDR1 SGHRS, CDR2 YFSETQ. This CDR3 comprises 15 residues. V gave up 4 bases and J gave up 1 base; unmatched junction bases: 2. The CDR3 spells CASSQGQGNTGELFF. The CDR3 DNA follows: TGCGCCAGCAGCCAGGGACAGGGGAACACCGGGGAGCTGTTTTTT.

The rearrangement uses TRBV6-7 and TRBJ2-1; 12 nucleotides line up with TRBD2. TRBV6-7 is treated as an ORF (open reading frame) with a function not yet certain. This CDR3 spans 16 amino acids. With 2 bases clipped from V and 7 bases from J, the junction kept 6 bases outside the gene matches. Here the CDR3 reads CASSYRLAGEYNEQFF. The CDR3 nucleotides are TGTGCCAGCAGTTACCGACTAGCGGGAGAGTATAATGAGCAGTTCTTC.

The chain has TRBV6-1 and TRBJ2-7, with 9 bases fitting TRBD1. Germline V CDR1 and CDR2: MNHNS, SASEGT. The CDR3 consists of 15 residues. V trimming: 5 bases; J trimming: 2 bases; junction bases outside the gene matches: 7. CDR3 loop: CASSQTGGTPYEQYF. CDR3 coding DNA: TGTGCCAGCAGTCAGACAGGGGGGACGCCCTACGAGCAGTACTTC.

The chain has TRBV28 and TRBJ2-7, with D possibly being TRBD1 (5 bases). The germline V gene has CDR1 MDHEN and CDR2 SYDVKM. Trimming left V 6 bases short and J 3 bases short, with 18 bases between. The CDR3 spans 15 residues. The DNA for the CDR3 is TGTGCCAGCAGGGGGCAAGGCCAGTCCTTCTACGAGCAGTACTTC. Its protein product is CASRGQGQSFYEQYF. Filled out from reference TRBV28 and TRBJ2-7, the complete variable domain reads DVKVTQSSRYLVKRTGEKVFLECVQDMDHENMFWYRQDPGLGLRLIYFSYDVKMKEKGDIPEGYSVSREKKERFSLILESASTNQTSMYLCASRGQGQSFYEQYFGPGTRLTVT.

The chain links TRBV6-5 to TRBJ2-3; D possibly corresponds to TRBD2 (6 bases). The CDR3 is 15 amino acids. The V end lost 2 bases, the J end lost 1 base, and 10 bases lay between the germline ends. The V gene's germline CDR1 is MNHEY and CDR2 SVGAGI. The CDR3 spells CASSYGLAGTDTQYF. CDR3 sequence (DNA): TGTGCCAGCAGTTACGGGTTAGCGGGCACAGATACGCAGTATTTT.

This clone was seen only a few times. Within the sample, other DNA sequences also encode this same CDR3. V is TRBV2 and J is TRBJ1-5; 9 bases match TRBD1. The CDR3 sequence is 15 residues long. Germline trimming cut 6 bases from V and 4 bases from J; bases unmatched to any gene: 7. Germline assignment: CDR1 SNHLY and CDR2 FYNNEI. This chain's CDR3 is CASSEKTGGNQPQHF. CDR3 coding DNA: TGTGCCAGCAGCGAAAAGACAGGGGGTAATCAGCCCCAGCATTTT.

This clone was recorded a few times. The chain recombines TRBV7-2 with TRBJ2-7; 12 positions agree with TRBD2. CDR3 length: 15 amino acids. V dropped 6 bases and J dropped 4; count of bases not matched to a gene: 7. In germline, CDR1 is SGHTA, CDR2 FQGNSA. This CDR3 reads CASRPRTSGGYEQYF. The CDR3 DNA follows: TGTGCCAGCAGACCTAGAACTAGCGGGGGGTACGAGCAGTACTTC.

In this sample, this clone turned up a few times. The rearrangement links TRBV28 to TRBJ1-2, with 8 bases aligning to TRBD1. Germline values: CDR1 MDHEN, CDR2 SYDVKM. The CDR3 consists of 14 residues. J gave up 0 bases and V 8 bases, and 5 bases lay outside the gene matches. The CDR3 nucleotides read TGTGCCAGCGGCACAGGGGGGACTAACTATGGCTACACCTTC. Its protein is CASGTGGTNYGYTF.

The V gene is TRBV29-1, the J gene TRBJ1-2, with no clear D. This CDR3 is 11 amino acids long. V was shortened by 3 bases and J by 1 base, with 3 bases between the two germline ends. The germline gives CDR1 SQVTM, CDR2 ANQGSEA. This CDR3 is CSVDNNYGYTF. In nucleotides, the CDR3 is TGCAGCGTTGACAATAACTATGGCTACACCTTC.

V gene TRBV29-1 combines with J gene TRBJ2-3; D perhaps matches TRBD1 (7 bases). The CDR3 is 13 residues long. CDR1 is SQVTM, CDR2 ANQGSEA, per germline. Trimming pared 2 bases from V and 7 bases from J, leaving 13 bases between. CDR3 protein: CSVESQGGHTQYF. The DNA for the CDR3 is TGCAGCGTTGAATCGCAGGGGGGACATACGCAGTATTTT.

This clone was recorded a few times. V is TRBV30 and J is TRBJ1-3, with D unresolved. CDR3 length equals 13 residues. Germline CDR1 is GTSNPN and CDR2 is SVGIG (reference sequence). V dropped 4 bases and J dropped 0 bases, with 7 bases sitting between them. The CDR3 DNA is TGTGCCTGGATGGAGAACTCTGGAAACACCATATATTTT. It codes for CAWMENSGNTIYF.

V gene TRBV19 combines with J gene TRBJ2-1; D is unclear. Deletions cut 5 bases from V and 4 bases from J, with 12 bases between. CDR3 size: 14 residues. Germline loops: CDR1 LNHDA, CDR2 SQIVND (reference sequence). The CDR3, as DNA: TGTGCCAGTAGTGACTCCGCCGGTTACAATGAGCAGTTCTTC. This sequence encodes CASSDSAGYNEQFF.

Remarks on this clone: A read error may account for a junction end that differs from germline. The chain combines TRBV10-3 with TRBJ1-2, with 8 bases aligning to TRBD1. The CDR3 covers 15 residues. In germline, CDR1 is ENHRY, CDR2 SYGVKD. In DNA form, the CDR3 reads TGTGCCAGCAGTTACGAGGCGACAGGGGTTTATGGCTACACCTTC. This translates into CASSYEATGVYGYTF.

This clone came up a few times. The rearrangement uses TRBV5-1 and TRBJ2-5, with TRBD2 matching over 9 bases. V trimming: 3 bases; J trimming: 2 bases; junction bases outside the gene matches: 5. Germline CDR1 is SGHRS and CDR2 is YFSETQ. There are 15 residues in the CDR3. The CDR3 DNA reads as TGCGCCAGCAGCTGGGCGACTAGCGGTCAAGAGACCCAGTACTTC. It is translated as CASSWATSGQETQYF.

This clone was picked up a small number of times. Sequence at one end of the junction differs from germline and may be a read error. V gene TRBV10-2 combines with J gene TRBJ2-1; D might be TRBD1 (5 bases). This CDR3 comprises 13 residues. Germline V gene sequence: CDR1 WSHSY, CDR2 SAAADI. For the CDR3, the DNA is TGCACCAGTAAGGGGAACTCCTACAATGAGCAGTTCTTC. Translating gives CTSKGNSYNEQFF.

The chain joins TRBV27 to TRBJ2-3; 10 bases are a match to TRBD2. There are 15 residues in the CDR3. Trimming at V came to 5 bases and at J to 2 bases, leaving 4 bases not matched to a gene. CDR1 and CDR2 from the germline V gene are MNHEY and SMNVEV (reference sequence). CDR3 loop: CASSLTSGYTDTQYF. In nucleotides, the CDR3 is TGTGCCAGCAGTCTGACTAGCGGGTACACAGATACGCAGTATTTT.

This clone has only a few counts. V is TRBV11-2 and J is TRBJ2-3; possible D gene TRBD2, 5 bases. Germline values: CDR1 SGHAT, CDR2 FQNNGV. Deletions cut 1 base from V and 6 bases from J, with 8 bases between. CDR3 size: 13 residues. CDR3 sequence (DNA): TGTGCCAGCAGCTTAGCCCCGGGGGATACGCAGTATTTT. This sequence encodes CASSLAPGDTQYF.

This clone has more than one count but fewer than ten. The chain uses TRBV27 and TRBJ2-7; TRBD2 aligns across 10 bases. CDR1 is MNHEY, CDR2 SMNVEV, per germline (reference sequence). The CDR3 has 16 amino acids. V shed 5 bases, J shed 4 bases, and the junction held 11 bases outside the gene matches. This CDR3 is CASSQMTSSGRYEQYF. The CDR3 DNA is TGTGCCAGCAGTCAGATGACATCTAGCGGGAGATACGAGCAGTACTTC.

The CDR3 sequence is CATSAQNTEAFF. DNA for the CDR3: TGTGCCACCAGCGCACAGAACACTGAAGCTTTCTTT. This rearrangement joins TRBV15 to TRBJ1-1; D gene ambiguous. Germline V gene lookup returns CDR1 LNHNV and CDR2 YYDKDF (reference sequence). V lost 5 bases and J 1 base, leaving 5 bases between the germline ends. The CDR3 runs to 12 residues.

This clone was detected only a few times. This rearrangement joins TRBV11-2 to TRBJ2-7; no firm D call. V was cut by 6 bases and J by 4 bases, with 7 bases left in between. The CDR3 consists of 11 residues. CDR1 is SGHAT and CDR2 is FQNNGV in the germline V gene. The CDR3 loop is CASSQLYEQYF. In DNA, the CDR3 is TGTGCCAGCAGTCAACTTTACGAGCAGTACTTC. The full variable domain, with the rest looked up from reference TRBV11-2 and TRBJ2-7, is EAGVAQSPRYKIIEKRQSVAFWCNPISGHATLYWYQQILGQGPKLLIQFQNNGVVDDSQLPKDRFSAERLKGVDSTLKIQPAKLEDSAVYLCASSQLYEQYFGPGTRLTVT.